A selection of T cell receptor beta chains follows, all from one sample in a study of T cell responses to AZD1222 COVID-19 vaccine. Only in-frame clones appear in the TCRdb table, and some are missing; sequencing was by immunoSEQ multiplex PCR. This table has 180,000 or so clones, roughly 94% appearing once. The sequencing used peripheral blood, collected on day 0 of AZD1222 vaccination. These receptors all stem from an adult in good health. Each CDR3 is given with its conserved first and last residue. D genes are given only for firm matches. Rows give clone size only sometimes, using once, few, many, or a class for an expanded clone.

len: 17; j_gene: TRBJ1-1; abundance: .; d_gene: .; v_gene: TRBV18; CDR3nt: TGTGCCAGCTCACTTACTCAGATCGCCCGGGAAGGGACTGAAGCTTTCTTT; CDR3aa: CASSLTQIAREGTEAFF
len: 14; j_gene: TRBJ2-5; abundance: .; d_gene: TRBD2; v_gene: TRBV5-1; CDR3nt: TGCGCCAGCAGCTTATCCGGGACTAGAAGGACCCAGTACTTC; CDR3aa: CASSLSGTRRTQYF
len: 15; j_gene: TRBJ2-1; abundance: .; d_gene: .; v_gene: TRBV4-2; CDR3nt: TGTGCCAGCAGCCAAGAAGGAGAATACTACAATGAGCAGTTCTTC; CDR3aa: CASSQEGEYYNEQFF
len: 14; j_gene: TRBJ1-5; abundance: .; d_gene: TRBD1; v_gene: TRBV6-5; CDR3nt: TGTGCCAGCAGGCAGGGGGTTGTAGGGCAGCCCCAGCATTTT; CDR3aa: CASRQGVVGQPQHF
len: 13; j_gene: TRBJ1-4; abundance: .; d_gene: .; v_gene: TRBV2; CDR3nt: TGTGCCAGCATCAGTGCAACTAATGAAAAACTGTTTTTT; CDR3aa: CASISATNEKLFF
len: 19; j_gene: TRBJ2-1; abundance: .; d_gene: TRBD2; v_gene: TRBV28; CDR3nt: TGTGCCAGCAGCACCTCGGGGGGTGCGGGAGGGCCGGTTTTTTATGAGCAGTTCTTC; CDR3aa: CASSTSGGAGGPVFYEQFF
len: 14; j_gene: TRBJ1-1; abundance: .; d_gene: .; v_gene: TRBV19; CDR3nt: TGTGCCAGTATGACCCGGACAGCGTCCACTGAAGCTTTCTTT; CDR3aa: CASMTRTASTEAFF
len: 15; j_gene: TRBJ1-4; abundance: .; d_gene: .; v_gene: TRBV3-1/TRBV3-2; CDR3nt: TGTGCCAGCAGCATGCGGACCGGGAACAATGAAAAACTGTTTTTT; CDR3aa: CASSMRTGNNEKLFF
len: 15; j_gene: TRBJ1-3; abundance: .; d_gene: .; v_gene: TRBV3-1/TRBV3-2; CDR3nt: TGTGCCAGCAGCCAAGATACAACCTCTGGAAACACCATATATTTT; CDR3aa: CASSQDTTSGNTIYF
len: 15; j_gene: TRBJ2-1; abundance: .; d_gene: TRBD1; v_gene: TRBV3-1/TRBV3-2; CDR3nt: TGTGCCAGCAGCCAACGGGACAGGGGGTACAATGAGCAGTTCTTC; CDR3aa: CASSQRDRGYNEQFF
len: 18; j_gene: TRBJ2-5; abundance: .; d_gene: .; v_gene: TRBV21-1; CDR3nt: TGTGCCAGCAGCAAAGTGGGGCCGGGACATCTTATCCAAGAGACCCAGTACTTC; CDR3aa: CASSKVGPGHLIQETQYF
len: 16; j_gene: TRBJ2-7; abundance: .; d_gene: TRBD2; v_gene: TRBV10-1; CDR3nt: TGCGCCAGCAGTGAGTCGCTTAGCGGGACCTTCTACGAGCAGTACTTC; CDR3aa: CASSESLSGTFYEQYF
len: 12; j_gene: TRBJ1-2; abundance: .; d_gene: .; v_gene: TRBV5-1; CDR3nt: TGCGCCGGAGAAGACACTCCAATTGGCTACACCTTC; CDR3aa: CAGEDTPIGYTF
len: 14; j_gene: TRBJ2-1; abundance: .; d_gene: .; v_gene: TRBV19; CDR3nt: TGTGCCAGTCGACTCGGGCCCTCGTACAATGAGCAGTTCTTC; CDR3aa: CASRLGPSYNEQFF
len: 13; j_gene: TRBJ2-1; abundance: .; d_gene: TRBD2; v_gene: TRBV11-3; CDR3nt: TGTGCCAGCTCTCGACTAGCGGGTAATGAGCAGTTCTTC; CDR3aa: CASSRLAGNEQFF
len: 12; j_gene: TRBJ2-3; abundance: .; d_gene: .; v_gene: TRBV18; CDR3nt: TGTGCCAGCTCACCCAAGGCAGATACGCAGTATTTT; CDR3aa: CASSPKADTQYF
len: 16; j_gene: TRBJ1-2; abundance: .; d_gene: .; v_gene: TRBV28; CDR3nt: TGTGCCTCGGGTCGGGCCTCCCAATTAGCTAACTATGGCTACACCTTC; CDR3aa: CASGRASQLANYGYTF
len: 11; j_gene: TRBJ1-2; abundance: .; d_gene: .; v_gene: TRBV20-1; CDR3nt: TGCAGTGCCCTAGGGAACTATGGCTACACCTTC; CDR3aa: CSALGNYGYTF
len: 14; j_gene: TRBJ1-2; abundance: few; d_gene: TRBD1; v_gene: TRBV28; CDR3nt: TGTGCCAGCAAGAAACCGACAGGGGGAAGCGGCTACACCTTC; CDR3aa: CASKKPTGGSGYTF
len: 12; j_gene: TRBJ1-1; abundance: .; d_gene: .; v_gene: TRBV3-1/TRBV3-2; CDR3nt: TGTGCCAGCAGCCGCCAGGGATCCGAAGCTTTCTTT; CDR3aa: CASSRQGSEAFF
len: 14; j_gene: TRBJ2-1; abundance: .; d_gene: .; v_gene: TRBV5-6; CDR3nt: TGTGCCAGCAGCCCGTATAGCCCCCCAACTGAGCAGTTCTTC; CDR3aa: CASSPYSPPTEQFF
len: 13; j_gene: TRBJ2-7; abundance: .; d_gene: .; v_gene: TRBV6-5; CDR3nt: TGTGCCAGCAGTAGACTGAAATCCCACGAGCAGTACTTC; CDR3aa: CASSRLKSHEQYF
len: 15; j_gene: TRBJ2-3; abundance: .; d_gene: TRBD1; v_gene: TRBV11-1; CDR3nt: TGTGCCAGCAGCTCGACCCGACAGGGAACAGATACGCAGTATTTT; CDR3aa: CASSSTRQGTDTQYF
len: 13; j_gene: TRBJ1-5; abundance: .; d_gene: .; v_gene: TRBV30; CDR3nt: TGTGCCTGGAGTTTGGGCGTCGGTCAGCCCCAGCATTTT; CDR3aa: CAWSLGVGQPQHF
len: 17; j_gene: TRBJ2-3; abundance: once; d_gene: .; v_gene: TRBV7-9; CDR3nt: TGTGCCAGCAGCCCGTCATTGGGAGCCGCTAGCACAGATACGCAGTATTTT; CDR3aa: CASSPSLGAASTDTQYF
len: 13; j_gene: TRBJ2-7; abundance: .; d_gene: .; v_gene: TRBV10-2; CDR3nt: TGCGCCAGCAGCCCGACACCCTCCTACGAGCAGTACTTC; CDR3aa: CASSPTPSYEQYF
len: 14; j_gene: TRBJ2-1; abundance: .; d_gene: .; v_gene: TRBV5-1; CDR3nt: TGCGCCAGCAGCTGGAGGCAGTCCTACAATGAGCAGTTCTTC; CDR3aa: CASSWRQSYNEQFF
len: 17; j_gene: TRBJ2-7; abundance: .; d_gene: TRBD1; v_gene: TRBV4-1; CDR3nt: TGCGCCAGCAGCCGGAACATACCGGGACAGGGGGCCTACGAGCAGTACTTC; CDR3aa: CASSRNIPGQGAYEQYF
len: 15; j_gene: TRBJ1-1; abundance: .; d_gene: TRBD1; v_gene: TRBV11-3; CDR3nt: TGTGCCAGCAGCAAAGGGGGGACAGGGACCACTGAAGCTTTCTTT; CDR3aa: CASSKGGTGTTEAFF
len: 13; j_gene: TRBJ2-5; abundance: .; d_gene: .; v_gene: TRBV18; CDR3nt: TGTGCCAGCTCGCGGGCACAAGAAGAGACCCAGTACTTC; CDR3aa: CASSRAQEETQYF
len: 14; j_gene: TRBJ2-2; abundance: .; d_gene: .; v_gene: TRBV9; CDR3nt: TGTGCCAGCGGCCTCCGGGATCCAGCCGGGGAGCTGTTTTTT; CDR3aa: CASGLRDPAGELFF
len: 17; j_gene: TRBJ2-1; abundance: .; d_gene: TRBD2; v_gene: TRBV14; CDR3nt: TGTGCCAGCAGCCAACTAGCGGGAGCCTCTTCCTACAATGAGCAGTTCTTC; CDR3aa: CASSQLAGASSYNEQFF
len: 14; j_gene: TRBJ1-5; abundance: .; d_gene: .; v_gene: TRBV27; CDR3nt: TGTGCCAGCAGTTTCGGTGTAGGGGATCAGCCCCAGCATTTT; CDR3aa: CASSFGVGDQPQHF